Listed below are T cell receptor beta chains from one sample, sequenced in a study of spatial heterogeneity in lung cancer. MiXCR, run by TCRdb on the 5' RACE reads, gives a single entry per CDR3 protein. The sample contains tens of thousands of distinct CDR3 sequences, 15% to 20% of which appear only once. Here the sequenced sample was lung tumor tissue, taken at surgery. Every receptor here comes from a female donor with early-stage non-small cell lung cancer. The CDR3 runs from the conserved cysteine through the conserved F or W. A D gene is named only where the DNA matches it firmly. The size entry is marked missing in some rows and otherwise reads once, few, many or a size class.

TRBJ2-1,.,.,TRBV7-8,TGTGCCAGCAGGGAACTAGGGACCAGCTCCTACAATGAGCAGTTCTTC,CASRELGTSSYNEQFF
TRBJ2-3,.,many,TRBV18,TGTGCCAGCTCACCATCCGGAGGCACAGATACGCAGTATTTT,CASSPSGGTDTQYF
TRBJ2-3,.,many,TRBV20-1,TGCAGTGCTAGTCTTCGGCGGGACTTTAGCACAGATACGCAGTATTTT,CSASLRRDFSTDTQYF
TRBJ2-7,TRBD2,.,TRBV7-2,TGTGCCAGCAGCTCTCGGACTAGCGGGAGGCGGGAGCAGTACTTC,CASSSRTSGRREQYF
TRBJ2-1,TRBD2,many,TRBV29-1,TGCAGCGCCATAAAAGCGGGAGGGGGTAATGAGCAGTTCTTC,CSAIKAGGGNEQFF
TRBJ2-1,.,.,TRBV7-3,TGTGCCAGCAGCCGAAGTAACGGGGGACATGAGCAGTTCTTC,CASSRSNGGHEQFF
TRBJ2-7,.,.,TRBV20-1,TGCAGTGCCCAAGAGGGGGGTGAGCAGTACTTC,CSAQEGGEQYF
TRBJ2-7,.,many,TRBV5-1,TGCGCCAGCAGCGCTCGACGACAGTCTTACGAGCAGTACTTC,CASSARRQSYEQYF
TRBJ2-5,TRBD2,many,TRBV20-1,TGCAGTGCTAGATTGGGACTAGCTGCAGAGACCCAGTACTTC,CSARLGLAAETQYF
TRBJ2-1,.,.,TRBV7-9,TGTGCCAGTGCGACAAGACCCTACAATGAGCAGTTCTTC,CASATRPYNEQFF
TRBJ2-2,.,many,TRBV28,TGTGCCAGCAGTTCCCCCTTTAGGCAGGGAAAGAACACCGGGGAGCTGTTTTTT,CASSSPFRQGKNTGELFF
TRBJ2-5,.,many,TRBV7-2,TGTGCCAGCAGCTTATCCGAACGGACCCAGTACTTC,CASSLSERTQYF
TRBJ2-2,.,many,TRBV12-3/TRBV12-4,TGTGCCAGCAGTTACGGGAGACCCACCGGGGAGCTGTTTTTT,CASSYGRPTGELFF
TRBJ2-7,.,many,TRBV12-3/TRBV12-4,TGTGCCAGCAGTTTAGAGGGGCGGGGGCAGTACTTC,CASSLEGRGQYF
TRBJ2-7,TRBD1,few,TRBV28,TGTGCCAGCAGTTTAGTGGGACAGCCCTACGAGCAGTACTTC,CASSLVGQPYEQYF
TRBJ2-1,TRBD2,.,TRBV6-1,TGTGCCAGCGGCGGGGGAGGGATTCACGAGTTCTTC,CASGGGGIHEFF
TRBJ2-7,TRBD2,many,TRBV2,TGTGCCAGCAGCGAGACTAGCTACAGCCCCGAGCAGTACTTC,CASSETSYSPEQYF
TRBJ2-7,.,many,TRBV7-2,TGTGCCAGCAGCTTACCTGGGGAGAGGGAGCAGTACTTC,CASSLPGEREQYF
TRBJ2-1,.,few,TRBV12-5,TGTGCTAGTGGTTTGGACACAGGGTCCTCTCAGTTCTTC,CASGLDTGSSQFF
TRBJ2-7,.,many,TRBV4-2,TGTGCCAGCAGCCGGGAAGGGGGTTACGAGCAGTACTTC,CASSREGGYEQYF
TRBJ2-7,.,many,TRBV24-1,TGTGCCACCAGTGATCCAGGGTTGGACGAGCAGTACTTC,CATSDPGLDEQYF
TRBJ2-1,TRBD1,many,TRBV12-3/TRBV12-4,TGTGCCAGCAGTGCGACAGGGGGTGAGGATGAGCAGTTCTTC,CASSATGGEDEQFF
TRBJ2-5,TRBD2,medium-sized,TRBV27,TGTGCCAGCAGGACTAGCGGAACCTACGGGGAGACCCAGTACTTC,CASRTSGTYGETQYF
TRBJ2-1,.,few,TRBV12-3/TRBV12-4,TGTGCCAGCAGTTTAGCTGAGGGAAGTCCCCTCGGACAGTTCTTC,CASSLAEGSPLGQFF
TRBJ2-1,.,many,TRBV9,TGTGCCAGCAGCGTAGAGATAGGGACCTCCTTCTACAATGAGCAGTTCTTC,CASSVEIGTSFYNEQFF
TRBJ2-3,.,.,TRBV19,TGTGCCAGTAGTATTTACCGTCCCACAGATACGCAGTATTTT,CASSIYRPTDTQYF
TRBJ1-5,TRBD1,medium-sized,TRBV7-9,TGTGCCAGCAGCACCGACAGGGAAGGCAATCAGCCCCAGCATTTT,CASSTDREGNQPQHF
TRBJ2-7,TRBD1,few,TRBV20-1,TGCAGTGCTTACCGGGACAGCAACTACGAGCAGTACTTC,CSAYRDSNYEQYF
TRBJ2-1,.,.,TRBV12-3/TRBV12-4,TGTGCCAGCAGCCGACAAGGCAGGCAATACAATGAGCAGTTCTTC,CASSRQGRQYNEQFF
TRBJ2-7,.,many,TRBV20-1,TGCAGTGCTAAGGGGGGCCCGACCTCCTACGAGCAGTACTTC,CSAKGGPTSYEQYF
TRBJ2-7,TRBD2,many,TRBV6-5,TGTGCCAGCAGTGGGACTAGCAGATACGAGCAGTACTTC,CASSGTSRYEQYF
TRBJ2-3,.,few,TRBV2,TGTGCCAGCAGTGTCCGGTTGGCGGAGTATTTT,CASSVRLAEYF
TRBJ2-3,TRBD1,many,TRBV9,TGTGAAAGAAGCGTAGAGGGACAGCCTACAGATACGCAGTATTTT,CERSVEGQPTDTQYF
TRBJ2-2,.,few,TRBV29-1,TGCAGCGTTTTTTCTCCCACGAACACCGGGGAGCTGTTTTTT,CSVFSPTNTGELFF
TRBJ2-3,.,.,TRBV2,TGTGCCAGCATGGGACGGCTGTCGACTAACACAGATACGCAGTATTTT,CASMGRLSTNTDTQYF
TRBJ2-7,TRBD1,.,TRBV12-3/TRBV12-4,TGTGCCAGCAGCTTGTTCACAGGGGGCGGATCCTACGAGCAGTACTTC,CASSLFTGGGSYEQYF
TRBJ2-1,TRBD1,few,TRBV5-5,TGTGCCAGCAGCCCGGGACAGGGAAGGTACAATGAGCAGTTCTTC,CASSPGQGRYNEQFF
TRBJ2-3,TRBD1,many,TRBV14,TGTGCCAGCAGCCAAAGGGGGCTGGGAACAGATACGCAGTATTTT,CASSQRGLGTDTQYF
TRBJ2-1,TRBD2,.,TRBV3-1,TGTGCCAGCACCCCCTTAGCGGGAGGGTTGACCTACAATGAGCAGTTCTTC,CASTPLAGGLTYNEQFF